These 21 T cell receptor beta chains share one sample of origin, sequenced in a study of blood T cell repertoires in COVID-19. Produced via immunoSEQ multiplex PCR; TCRdb's table is partial and in-frame only. The table includes 180,000 or so clones, 65% to 85% detected once. The sample was peripheral blood. The receptor set was obtained from a middle-aged woman with COVID-19, enrolled during active disease.

The chain has TRBV11-2 and TRBJ2-6; no clear D. Per the germline V gene, CDR1 is SGHAT and CDR2 is FQNNGV. Deletions cut 1 base from V and 4 bases from J, with 8 bases between. CDR3 size: 15 residues. In DNA form, the CDR3 reads TGTGCCAGCAGCTTAGGAGATACGGGGGCCAACGTCCTGACTTTC. Translation: CASSLGDTGANVLTF. The full variable domain, its missing parts supplied by reference TRBV11-2 and TRBJ2-6, is EAGVAQSPRYKIIEKRQSVAFWCNPISGHATLYWYQQILGQGPKLLIQFQNNGVVDDSQLPKDRFSAERLKGVDSTLKIQPAKLEDSAVYLCASSLGDTGANVLTFGAGSRLTVL.

The chain is built from TRBV29-1 and TRBJ1-1; 11 bases line up with TRBD1. This CDR3 spans 12 amino acids. With 5 bases clipped from V and 10 bases from J, the junction kept 6 bases outside the gene matches. Germline V gene data show CDR1 as SQVTM and CDR2 as ANQGSEA. In DNA, the CDR3 is TGCAGCGTTCTACCGGGACAGGGGGGAGCTTTCTTT. It specifies CSVLPGQGGAFF. Full variable domain (outside the CDR3, taken from reference TRBV29-1 and TRBJ1-1): SAVISQKPSRDICQRGTSLTIQCQVDSQVTMMFWYRQQPGQSLTLIATANQGSEATYESGFVIDKFPISRPNLTFSTLTVSNMSPEDSSIYLCSVLPGQGGAFFGQGTRLTVV.

The V gene is TRBV7-6, the J gene TRBJ1-5; 9 nucleotides agree with TRBD1. Germline-derived CDR1 and CDR2 are SGHVS and FNYEAQ. This CDR3 has 15 amino acids. The trim removed 4 bases at V and 6 bases at J, leaving 7 bases unmatched. The CDR3 region is CASSWGGQGSQPQHF. The CDR3 DNA follows: TGTGCCAGCAGCTGGGGGGGACAGGGAAGTCAGCCCCAGCATTTT.

The chain combines TRBV6-5 with TRBJ1-1; 10 bases agree with TRBD1. The V segment lost 5 bases and the J segment 4 bases; nucleotides outside the gene matches: 4. CDR1 is MNHEY, CDR2 SVGAGI, per germline. The CDR3 spans 14 residues. CDR3 protein: CASSRTGGSTEAFF. The CDR3 DNA is TGTGCCAGCAGTCGGACAGGGGGAAGCACTGAAGCTTTCTTT.

With regard to this clone: It may be a read error: a sequence one base away is much more abundant. The J gene is TRBJ2-2, the V gene TRBV7-6; 10 nucleotides align to TRBD2. V trimming: 6 bases; J trimming: 1 base; junction bases outside the gene matches: 2. The CDR3 is made up of 15 amino acids. Germline values: CDR1 SGHVS, CDR2 FNYEAQ. DNA for the CDR3: TGTGCCAGCAGTCGGACTAGCGGGAACACCGGGGAGCTGTTTTTT. Amino acid sequence: CASSRTSGNTGELFF.

The V gene is TRBV10-2, the J gene TRBJ1-2; no clear D gene. The CDR3 contains 12 residues. The ends were cut back, 8 bases at V and 0 bases at J, with 7 bases in the middle. The V gene's germline CDR1 is WSHSY and CDR2 SAAADI. CDR3 region: CASPVANYGYTF. The CDR3 DNA is TGCGCCAGCCCGGTAGCTAACTATGGCTACACCTTC.

The chain couples TRBV6-5 to TRBJ2-1; tentative D call: TRBD1 (5 bases). This CDR3 is 14 amino acids long. Trimming left V 8 bases short and J 5 bases short, with 16 bases between. Germline V lookup: CDR1 MNHEY, CDR2 SVGAGI. CDR3 region: CASYFVAGNNEQFF. The CDR3 coding sequence is TGTGCCAGCTATTTTGTGGCAGGGAACAATGAGCAGTTCTTC.

V and J are TRBV6-1 and TRBJ1-1, with 12 bases lining up with TRBD1. The germline V gene has CDR1 MNHNS and CDR2 SASEGT. Germline trimming cut 1 base from V and 5 bases from J; bases unmatched to any gene: 8. The CDR3 is 17 residues long. The CDR3 DNA follows: TGTGCCAGCAGTGAAGTACGGGGACAGGGGGCTGGAACTGAAGCTTTCTTT. Protein product: CASSEVRGQGAGTEAFF.

The rearrangement joins TRBV19 to TRBJ2-5, with D perhaps matching TRBD2 (6 bases). The CDR3 has 16 residues. V was cut by 6 bases and J by 0 bases, with 17 bases left in between. The germline CDR1 and CDR2 sequences are LNHDA and SQIVND (reference sequence). The CDR3 region has the DNA TGTGCCAGTAGACGGAGGGACGACAGCTACCAAGAGACCCAGTACTTC. Amino acids: CASRRRDDSYQETQYF.

V gene TRBV10-1 combines with J gene TRBJ2-2, with 7 positions matching TRBD2. The CDR3 contains 14 residues. V was clipped by 8 bases and J by 2 bases; unmatched bases: 5. The germline CDR1 and CDR2 sequences are WNHNN and SYGVQD (reference sequence). The CDR3 spells CASHAGLNTGELFF. DNA for the CDR3: TGCGCCAGCCACGCGGGACTAAACACCGGGGAGCTGTTTTTT.

This chain uses TRBV10-2 with TRBJ2-7; TRBD2 matches at 9 bases. V lost 7 bases, J lost 3 bases, and 10 bases stayed unmatched. Germline-derived CDR1 and CDR2 are WSHSY and SAAADI. The CDR3 has 15 amino acids. The DNA of the CDR3 is TGCGCCAGCACTCCCACCGTAGCGGGAGACTACGAGCAGTACTTC. Protein sequence: CASTPTVAGDYEQYF.

The chain uses TRBV28 and TRBJ2-1; D unresolved. Trimming removed 5 bases at V and 8 bases at J, with 10 bases between. CDR3 length: 12 amino acids. CDR1 and CDR2 (germline): MDHEN, SYDVKM. CDR3 protein: CASSPPHDEQFF. CDR3 nucleotides: TGTGCCAGCAGTCCCCCACATGATGAGCAGTTCTTC.

The chain is built from TRBV27 and TRBJ1-5, with unresolved D. Trimming took 4 bases from V and 0 from J, leaving 13 bases between them. This CDR3 has 16 amino acids. CDR1 and CDR2 (germline): MNHEY, SMNVEV (reference sequence). CDR3 protein: CASSSQAGYSNQPQHF. The CDR3 nucleotides read TGTGCCAGCAGTTCCCAGGCTGGATATAGCAATCAGCCCCAGCATTTT.

V gene TRBV19 combines with J gene TRBJ1-6; tentative D call: TRBD1 (6 bases). This CDR3 is 16 amino acids long. CDR1 and CDR2 (germline): LNHDA, SQIVND (reference sequence). V lost 3 bases to trimming and J lost 6 bases, with 15 bases between them. The CDR3 DNA is TGTGCCAGTAGTATGGGGTTACAGGGCTCTAATTCACCCCTCCACTTT. Its translation: CASSMGLQGSNSPLHF.

The chain is built from TRBV5-1 and TRBJ1-2; 8 bases fit TRBD1. The CDR3 has 12 amino acids. Germline CDR1 SGHRS, CDR2 YFSETQ. After removal of 1 base from V and 14 bases from J, the junction contained 7 bases not matched to a gene. The CDR3 loop reads CASSLTGQGETF. CDR3 in DNA: TGCGCCAGCAGCTTGACAGGACAGGGAGAGACCTTC.

This clone showed up just once. The V call is TRBV6-1, the J call TRBJ1-1, with TRBD1 as a possible D gene (5 bases). Trimming removed 1 base at V and 5 bases at J, with 8 bases between. Germline lookup yields CDR1 MNHNS and CDR2 SASEGT. The CDR3 runs to 13 residues. This CDR3 reads CASSEGGRTEAFF. Written as DNA, the CDR3 is TGTGCCAGCAGTGAAGGGGGGAGGACTGAAGCTTTCTTT.

This chain uses TRBV27 with TRBJ1-1, with D maybe TRBD1 (5 bases). The V gene lost 1 base and the J gene lost 3 bases, with 9 bases spanning the gap. The CDR3 is 14 residues long. CDR1 MNHEY and CDR2 SMNVEV come from the germline V gene (reference sequence). CDR3 protein: CASSLYGGYTEAFF. CDR3 bases: TGTGCCAGCAGTTTATACGGGGGATACACTGAAGCTTTCTTT.

The rearrangement uses TRBV18 and TRBJ2-2; 8 bases are a match to TRBD2. The trim removed 3 bases at V and 3 bases at J, leaving 3 bases unmatched. Germline lookup yields CDR1 KGHSH and CDR2 LQKENI. This CDR3 is 15 amino acids long. The CDR3 protein is CASSPTTSDTGELFF. The CDR3 DNA sequence: TGTGCCAGCTCACCGACGACTAGCGACACCGGGGAGCTGTTTTTT.

V gene TRBV15 combines with J gene TRBJ1-2; 7 bases match TRBD1. This CDR3 contains 15 residues. Trimming removed 0 bases from V and 8 bases from J; junction bases left unmatched: 9. Germline lookup yields CDR1 LNHNV and CDR2 YYDKDF (reference sequence). The CDR3 here is CATSRDRKGANGYTF. CDR3 in DNA: TGTGCCACCAGCAGAGATCGTAAGGGGGCAAACGGCTACACCTTC.

This chain joins TRBV7-8 and TRBJ2-2; perhaps TRBD1 as D (6 bases). Per the germline V gene, CDR1 is SGHVS and CDR2 is FQNEAQ. The CDR3 length is 19 residues. V was clipped by 5 bases and J by 2 bases, with 24 bases between them. CDR3 protein: CASSLRPARGTANTGELFF. The CDR3 DNA reads TGTGCCAGCAGCCTCAGGCCAGCCAGGGGTACAGCTAACACCGGGGAGCTGTTTTTT.

A remark on this clone: Other DNA sequences within the sample encode an identical CDR3. The J gene is TRBJ1-3, the V gene TRBV28, with D hard to call. V was shortened by 2 bases and J by 3 bases, with 2 bases between the two germline ends. This CDR3 has 12 residues. Germline CDR1 is MDHEN and CDR2 is SYDVKM. The CDR3 DNA sequence: TGTGCCAGCAGTTTACTTGGAAACACCATATATTTT. It specifies CASSLLGNTIYF. The variable domain in full, completed from reference TRBV28 and TRBJ1-3, reads DVKVTQSSRYLVKRTGEKVFLECVQDMDHENMFWYRQDPGLGLRLIYFSYDVKMKEKGDIPEGYSVSREKKERFSLILESASTNQTSMYLCASSLLGNTIYFGEGSWLTVV.